The source of this T cell receptor beta chain is a study of blood T cells in healthy people across ages. Then a second PCR, running roughly 7 to 11 cycles, was carried out with a sample-barcoded 5' primer and a J-beta primer mix. Every cDNA was tagged by a template-switch adaptor with 12 random nucleotides. TCRdb recomputed calls from the 5' RACE reads with MiXCR, one row per CDR3 protein. Of 1.5 million to 2 million distinct CDR3 sequences listed, 28% are singletons. This clonotype has more than one count but fewer than ten. Antigen specificity is unknown. Study-wide results and caveats: Strong correlation was found linking TCR beta diversity to naive T cell percentage. Older age coincided with a roughly linear decline in TCR beta diversity per million T cells.

The CDR3 is 16 amino acids. The ends were cut back, 0 bases at V and 0 bases at J, with 12 bases in the middle. Germline V gives CDR1 MNHEY, CDR2 SVGEGT. The sequence came from a woman aged 30 to 39 in good health. Material: blood. The V call is TRBV6-2 or TRBV6-3, the J call TRBJ2-7; TRBD2 might be the D (5 bases). This CDR3 is CASSYSREKASYEQYF. CDR3 sequence (DNA): TGTGCCAGCAGTTACTCGAGGGAAAAGGCCTCCTACGAGCAGTACTTC.